These 21 T cell receptor beta chains were sequenced from one sample in a study of blood T cell repertoires in COVID-19. Here immunoSEQ multiplex PCR was the method, and the copy in TCRdb shows in-frame clones only, minus some. The sample has roughly 80,000 clones, 80% to 85% seen once; the top ten hold around 3.3%. The sequencing input was peripheral blood. The receptor set was obtained from a man aged 50 or older with acute or convalescent COVID-19.

This chain uses TRBV11-3 with TRBJ2-1; TRBD2 is a possible D gene (6 bases). Trimming stripped 0 bases from V and 2 bases from J, with 8 bases between. Germline CDR1 SGHNT, CDR2 YENEEA. The CDR3 contains 15 residues. This CDR3 reads CASSLETSPYNEQFF. Written as DNA, the CDR3 is TGTGCCAGCAGCTTAGAGACTAGTCCCTACAATGAGCAGTTCTTC.

The chain joins TRBV9 to TRBJ2-7; TRBD2 agrees at 11 bases. V gave up 0 bases and J gave up 2 bases; unmatched junction bases: 4. The CDR3 runs to 16 residues. CDR1 is SGDLS, CDR2 YYNGEE, per germline. The CDR3 here is CASSVATGLAAYEQYF. The CDR3 region has the DNA TGTGCCAGCAGCGTAGCTACGGGACTAGCGGCCTACGAGCAGTACTTC.

V is TRBV5-1 and J is TRBJ2-3, with 9 bases fitting TRBD1. V was pared by 3 bases and J by 0 bases, with 2 bases of the junction left unmatched. The CDR3 loop spans 15 amino acids. The germline V gene has CDR1 SGHRS and CDR2 YFSETQ. CDR3 residues: CASSSTGGSTDTQYF. The CDR3 DNA reads as TGCGCCAGCAGCTCGACAGGGGGGAGCACAGATACGCAGTATTTT.

The chain links TRBV27 to TRBJ1-2; no clear D gene. The V and J ends lost 9 bases and 0 bases respectively, with 14 bases between them. CDR1 is MNHEY and CDR2 is SMNVEV in the germline V gene (reference sequence). The CDR3 covers 14 residues. The CDR3 protein is CASSEWPTNYGYTF. DNA for the CDR3: TGTGCCAGTTCGGAGTGGCCGACTAACTATGGCTACACCTTC.

The chain carries TRBV5-6 and TRBJ2-7; TRBD1 matches 7 bases. Germline values: CDR1 SGHDT, CDR2 YYEEEE. The V segment lost 5 bases and the J segment 3 bases; nucleotides outside the gene matches: 8. The CDR3 sequence is 14 residues long. Here the CDR3 DNA reads TGTGCCAGCAGAACAACCGACAGGGTCTACGAGCAGTACTTC. Amino acid sequence: CASRTTDRVYEQYF.

This clone was detected a few times. CDR3 sequence: CASGSRELSNTQYF. The DNA for the CDR3 is TGTGCCAGCGGTTCGCGGGAGCTGTCGAATACGCAGTATTTT. V usage is TRBV6-5 and J usage is TRBJ2-3, with 7 bases matching TRBD2. Germline assignment: CDR1 MNHEY and CDR2 SVGAGI. This CDR3 region has 14 residues. Trimming at V came to 8 bases and at J to 7 bases, leaving 12 bases not matched to a gene.

This chain uses TRBV27 with TRBJ1-2; D is unclear. Trimming took 0 bases from V and 0 from J, leaving 14 bases between them. CDR3 length equals 17 residues. The V gene's germline CDR1 is MNHEY and CDR2 SMNVEV (reference sequence). CDR3 DNA sequence: TGTGCCAGCAGTTTATCGGTGGTCGAGGCCTCTAACTATGGCTACACCTTC. This translates into CASSLSVVEASNYGYTF.

The chain employs TRBV10-3 and TRBJ1-5; D is possibly TRBD1 (5 bases). Germline V gene data show CDR1 as ENHRY and CDR2 as SYGVKD. V was shortened by 4 bases and J by 0 bases, with 13 bases between the two germline ends. The CDR3 consists of 16 residues. For the CDR3, the DNA is TGTGCCATCAGTGCGGGGGGAGGAAATAGCAATCAGCCCCAGCATTTT. This encodes CAISAGGGNSNQPQHF.

This chain joins TRBV6-5 and TRBJ2-4; 9 nucleotides agree with TRBD1. CDR1 and CDR2 from the germline V gene are MNHEY and SVGAGI. CDR3 length: 15 amino acids. The junction had 7 bases not matched to a gene; V was cut back by 8 bases and J by 2 bases. This chain's CDR3 is CASSRGQGTKNIQYF. The DNA for the CDR3 is TGTGCCAGCTCAAGAGGACAGGGGACCAAAAACATTCAGTACTTC.

The gene calls are TRBV9 and TRBJ2-7; 11 nucleotides line up with TRBD2. This CDR3 region has 18 residues. Trimming cost V 0 bases and J 0 bases; bases outside gene matches: 8. Germline loops: CDR1 SGDLS, CDR2 YYNGEE. The CDR3: CASSVDPGLADTSYEQYF. CDR3 in DNA: TGTGCCAGCAGCGTAGACCCGGGACTAGCGGACACCTCCTACGAGCAGTACTTC.

CDR3 loop: CASSDGGKPDTEAFF. CDR3 nucleotides: TGTGCCAGCAGCGACGGGGGGAAGCCGGACACTGAAGCTTTCTTT. The rearrangement joins TRBV6-5 to TRBJ1-1; the D gene is possibly TRBD1 (5 bases). The CDR3 is 15 residues long. Per germline, CDR1 MNHEY and CDR2 SVGAGI. Trimming shortened V by 6 bases and J by 3 bases, and 17 bases separated the two germline ends.

This chain connects TRBV30 to TRBJ1-1; 8 bases fit TRBD1. V trimming: 1 base; J trimming: 4 bases; junction bases outside the gene matches: 14. The CDR3 consists of 17 residues. Germline values: CDR1 GTSNPN, CDR2 SVGIG (reference sequence). CDR3: CAWSDSRGHFRGTEAFF. The CDR3 nucleotides are TGTGCCTGGAGTGATAGCAGGGGGCATTTTAGGGGCACTGAAGCTTTCTTT.

The rearrangement joins TRBV6-5 to TRBJ2-7; the match to TRBD2 covers 7 bases. The germline V gene encodes CDR1 MNHEY and CDR2 SVGAGI. The junction had 6 bases not matched to a gene; V was cut back by 3 bases and J by 4 bases. The CDR3 sequence is 14 residues long. The DNA for the CDR3 is TGTGCCAGCAGTTATGGCTGGGGGGGTTACGAGCAGTACTTC. Its protein is CASSYGWGGYEQYF.

The gene calls are TRBV9 and TRBJ2-1; 11 nucleotides align to TRBD2. V was clipped by 0 bases and J by 0 bases; unmatched bases: 2. The CDR3 extends over 17 amino acids. Germline loops: CDR1 SGDLS, CDR2 YYNGEE. The CDR3 DNA sequence: TGTGCCAGCAGCGTAGGCACTAGCGGGAGCTCCTACAATGAGCAGTTCTTC. Translated: CASSVGTSGSSYNEQFF.

The V and J genes are TRBV18 and TRBJ2-7, with a weak D call TRBD1 (5 bases). This CDR3 has 15 amino acids. V was cut by 2 bases and J by 3 bases, with 14 bases left in between. Germline V lookup: CDR1 KGHSH, CDR2 LQKENI. CDR3 DNA: TGTGCCAGCTCACCAAACAGGCGATACATCTACGAGCAGTACTTC. It specifies CASSPNRRYIYEQYF.

J is TRBJ2-3 and V is TRBV10-3, with 7 bases that match TRBD2. The CDR3 is 16 amino acids. V shed 7 bases and J 6 bases; nucleotides not matched to a gene: 16. The V gene's germline CDR1 is ENHRY and CDR2 SYGVKD. The CDR3 bases are TGTGCCATCAAGGAGAGGGGAGCGGGAACGCGGGATACGCAGTATTTT. This codes for CAIKERGAGTRDTQYF.

The CDR3 DNA reads TGTGCCAGCAGCTTAGGGCAGGACTACGAGCAGTACTTC. Its translation: CASSLGQDYEQYF. This chain joins TRBV7-3 and TRBJ2-7; no clear D. The V gene's germline CDR1 is SGHTA and CDR2 FQGTGA. Between the trimmed V and J ends, which lost 2 bases and 3 bases, there was a span of 8 bases. CDR3 size: 13 residues.

The rearrangement links TRBV18 to TRBJ2-2, with D unclear. The V end was cut by 5 bases, the J end by 4 bases, with 8 bases between. Germline CDR1 reads KGHSH; CDR2 reads LQKENI. The CDR3 runs 13 residues. In nucleotides, the CDR3 is TGTGCCAGCTCAGCTGACACCACCGGGGAGCTGTTTTTT. Amino acid sequence: CASSADTTGELFF.

This clone was observed once. The CDR3 here is CASSPYRTYNEQFF. CDR3 DNA sequence: TGTGCCAGCAGCCCTTATCGAACTTACAATGAGCAGTTCTTC. The genes are TRBV7-8 and TRBJ2-1; no firm D call. The CDR3 runs 14 residues. V was trimmed by 5 bases and J by 4 bases, leaving 12 bases between them. Per the germline V gene, CDR1 is SGHVS and CDR2 is FQNEAQ. Combining the CDR3 with reference TRBV7-8 and TRBJ2-1 gives the whole variable domain GAGVSQSPRYKVAKRGQDVALRCDPISGHVSLFWYQQALGQGPEFLTYFQNEAQLDKSGLPSDRFFAERPEGSVSTLKIQRTQQEDSAVYLCASSPYRTYNEQFFGPGTRLTVL.

This chain joins TRBV30 and TRBJ1-2; maybe TRBD1 (5 bases). V lost 1 base and J lost 0, with 15 bases in between. This CDR3 region has 16 residues. Germline V gene lookup returns CDR1 GTSNPN and CDR2 SVGIG (reference sequence). For the CDR3, the DNA is TGTGCCTGGAGTGCCGGGCGGGGGAGACCTAACTATGGCTACACCTTC. This encodes CAWSAGRGRPNYGYTF.

This sequence joins TRBV24-1 and TRBJ2-7; weak D call: TRBD2 (6 bases). Germline lookup yields CDR1 KGHDR and CDR2 SFDVKD. The CDR3 totals 12 residues. V gave up 4 bases and J gave up 4 bases, with 7 bases separating them. DNA for the CDR3: TGTGCCACCAGTGACGCGGGATACGAGCAGTACTTC. Amino acid sequence: CATSDAGYEQYF.